This T cell receptor beta chain is drawn from a study of beta chain features in type 1 diabetes. Expressed TCRB transcripts were sequenced, since all the RNA that had been isolated was reverse transcribed. Using immunoSEQ multiplex PCR, the repertoire was profiled, and TCRdb retains in-frame clones only, with some absent. The table shows around 240,000 clones, with more than 9% occurring only once. From germline, CDR1 is MNHNS and CDR2 SASEGT. Trimming removed 6 bases from V and 1 base from J, with 9 bases in between. The CDR3 is 14 residues long. The chain links TRBV6-1 to TRBJ2-2; D may be TRBD2 (6 bases). Sequencing used naive CD4+ T cells from blood. This TCR came from a woman in her late teens or twenties in good health. The CDR3 DNA is TGTGCCAGCAGCCCGGGACTGAACACCGGGGAGCTGTTTTTT. This sequence encodes CASSPGLNTGELFF.